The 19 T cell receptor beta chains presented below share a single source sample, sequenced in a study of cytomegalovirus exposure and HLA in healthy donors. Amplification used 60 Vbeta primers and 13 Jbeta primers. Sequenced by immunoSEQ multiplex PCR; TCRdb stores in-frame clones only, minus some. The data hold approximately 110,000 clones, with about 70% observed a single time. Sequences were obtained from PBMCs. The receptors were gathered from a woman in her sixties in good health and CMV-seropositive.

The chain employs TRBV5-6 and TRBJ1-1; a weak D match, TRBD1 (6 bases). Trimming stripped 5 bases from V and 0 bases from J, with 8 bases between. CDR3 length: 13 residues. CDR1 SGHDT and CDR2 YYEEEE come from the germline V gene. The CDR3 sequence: CASSGQMNTEAFF. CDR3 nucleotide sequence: TGTGCCAGCAGTGGACAGATGAACACTGAAGCTTTCTTT.

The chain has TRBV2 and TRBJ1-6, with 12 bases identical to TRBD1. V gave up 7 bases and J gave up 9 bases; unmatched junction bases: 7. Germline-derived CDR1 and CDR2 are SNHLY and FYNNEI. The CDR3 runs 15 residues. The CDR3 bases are TGTGCCAGCACCAGGGACAGGGGGCGCGGTTCACCCCTCCACTTT. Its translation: CASTRDRGRGSPLHF.

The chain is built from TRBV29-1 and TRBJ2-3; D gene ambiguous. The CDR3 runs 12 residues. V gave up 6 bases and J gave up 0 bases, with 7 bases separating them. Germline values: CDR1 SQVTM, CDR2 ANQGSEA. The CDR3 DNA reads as TGCAGCGTGGGCAAGAGCACAGATACGCAGTATTTT. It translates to CSVGKSTDTQYF.

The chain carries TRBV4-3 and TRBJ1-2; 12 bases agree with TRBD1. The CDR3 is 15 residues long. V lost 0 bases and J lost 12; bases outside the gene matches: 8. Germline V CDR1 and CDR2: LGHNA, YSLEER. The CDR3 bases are TGCGCCAGCAGCCAAGATAGGGGGACAGGGGGCGCGGACACCTTC. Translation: CASSQDRGTGGADTF.

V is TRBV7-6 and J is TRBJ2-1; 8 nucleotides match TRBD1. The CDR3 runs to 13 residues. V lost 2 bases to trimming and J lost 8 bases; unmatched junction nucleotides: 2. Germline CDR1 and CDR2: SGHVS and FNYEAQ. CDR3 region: CASSLTGGHEQFF. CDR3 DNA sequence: TGTGCCAGCAGCTTAACAGGGGGGCATGAGCAGTTCTTC. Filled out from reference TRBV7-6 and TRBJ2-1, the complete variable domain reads GAGVSQSPRYKVTKRGQDVALRCDPISGHVSLYWYRQALGQGPEFLTYFNYEAQQDKSGLPNDRFSAERPEGSISTLTIQRTEQRDSAMYRCASSLTGGHEQFFGPGTRLTVL.

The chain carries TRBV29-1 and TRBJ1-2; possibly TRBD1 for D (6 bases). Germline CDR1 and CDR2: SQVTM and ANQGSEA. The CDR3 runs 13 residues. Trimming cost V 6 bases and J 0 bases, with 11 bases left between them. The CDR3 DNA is TGCAGCGTCATACAGGGTTCTAACTATGGCTACACCTTC. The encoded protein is CSVIQGSNYGYTF. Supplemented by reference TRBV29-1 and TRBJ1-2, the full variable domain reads SAVISQKPSRDICQRGTSLTIQCQVDSQVTMMFWYRQQPGQSLTLIATANQGSEATYESGFVIDKFPISRPNLTFSTLTVSNMSPEDSSIYLCSVIQGSNYGYTFGSGTRLTVV.

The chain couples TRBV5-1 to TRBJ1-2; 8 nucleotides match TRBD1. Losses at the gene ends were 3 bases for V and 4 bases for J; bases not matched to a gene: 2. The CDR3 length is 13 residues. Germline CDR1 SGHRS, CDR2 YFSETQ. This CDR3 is CASSWGTGYGYTF. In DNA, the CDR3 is TGCGCCAGCAGCTGGGGGACAGGCTATGGCTACACCTTC.

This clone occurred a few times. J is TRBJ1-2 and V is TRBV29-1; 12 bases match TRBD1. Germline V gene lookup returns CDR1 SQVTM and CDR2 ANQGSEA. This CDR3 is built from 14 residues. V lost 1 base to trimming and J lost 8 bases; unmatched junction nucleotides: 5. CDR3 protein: CSVEGGTGGIGYTF. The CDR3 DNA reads TGCAGCGTTGAAGGGGGGACAGGGGGCATAGGCTACACCTTC. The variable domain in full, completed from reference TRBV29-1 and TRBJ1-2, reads SAVISQKPSRDICQRGTSLTIQCQVDSQVTMMFWYRQQPGQSLTLIATANQGSEATYESGFVIDKFPISRPNLTFSTLTVSNMSPEDSSIYLCSVEGGTGGIGYTFGSGTRLTVV.

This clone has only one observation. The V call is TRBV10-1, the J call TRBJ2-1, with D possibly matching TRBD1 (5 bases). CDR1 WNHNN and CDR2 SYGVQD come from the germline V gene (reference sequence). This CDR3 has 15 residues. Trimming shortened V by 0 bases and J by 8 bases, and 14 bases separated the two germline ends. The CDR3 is CASSESGKGDDEQFF. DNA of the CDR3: TGCGCCAGCAGTGAGTCGGGAAAAGGGGATGATGAGCAGTTCTTC.

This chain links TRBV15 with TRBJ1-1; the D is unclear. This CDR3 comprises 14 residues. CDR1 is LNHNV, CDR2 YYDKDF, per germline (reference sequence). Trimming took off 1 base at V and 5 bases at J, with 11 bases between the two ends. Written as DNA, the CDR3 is TGTGCCACCAGCAGAGGGAGAGGCGGAACTGAAGCTTTCTTT. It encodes CATSRGRGGTEAFF.

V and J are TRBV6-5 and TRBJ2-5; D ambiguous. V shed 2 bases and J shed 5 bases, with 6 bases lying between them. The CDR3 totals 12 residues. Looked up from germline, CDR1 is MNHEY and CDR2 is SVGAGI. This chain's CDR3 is CASSYRSETQYF. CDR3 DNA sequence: TGTGCCAGCAGTTACAGGAGCGAGACCCAGTACTTC.

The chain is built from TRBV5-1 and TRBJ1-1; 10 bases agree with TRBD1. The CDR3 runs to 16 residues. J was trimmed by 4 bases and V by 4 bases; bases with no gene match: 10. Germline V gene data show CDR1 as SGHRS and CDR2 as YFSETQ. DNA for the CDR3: TGCGCCAGCAGCGACAGGGACAGGGGAAGGGGCACTGAAGCTTTCTTT. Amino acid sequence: CASSDRDRGRGTEAFF.

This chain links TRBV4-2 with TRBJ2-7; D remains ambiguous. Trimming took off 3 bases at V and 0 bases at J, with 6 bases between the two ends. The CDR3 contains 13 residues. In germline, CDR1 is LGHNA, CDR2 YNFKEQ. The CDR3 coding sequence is TGTGCCAGCAGCCACCTAAACTCCTACGAGCAGTACTTC. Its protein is CASSHLNSYEQYF.

The CDR3 sequence is CASSGLTGGNQPQHF. The CDR3 nucleotides are TGTGCCAGCAGTGGATTAACAGGGGGCAATCAGCCCCAGCATTTT. The J gene is TRBJ1-5, the V gene TRBV2; 7 positions match TRBD1. J was trimmed by 2 bases and V by 4 bases; bases with no gene match: 5. Germline loops: CDR1 SNHLY, CDR2 FYNNEI. The CDR3 covers 15 residues. Filled out from reference TRBV2 and TRBJ1-5, the complete variable domain reads EPEVTQTPSHQVTQMGQEVILRCVPISNHLYFYWYRQILGQKVEFLVSFYNNEISEKSEIFDDQFSVERPDGSNFTLKIRSTKLEDSAMYFCASSGLTGGNQPQHFGDGTRLSIL.

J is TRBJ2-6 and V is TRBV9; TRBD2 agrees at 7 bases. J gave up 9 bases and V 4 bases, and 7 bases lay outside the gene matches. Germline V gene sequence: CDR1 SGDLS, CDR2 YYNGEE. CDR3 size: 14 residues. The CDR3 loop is CASSSSSGGNVLTF. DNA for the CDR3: TGTGCCAGCAGCTCGAGCTCGGGAGGCAACGTCCTGACTTTC.

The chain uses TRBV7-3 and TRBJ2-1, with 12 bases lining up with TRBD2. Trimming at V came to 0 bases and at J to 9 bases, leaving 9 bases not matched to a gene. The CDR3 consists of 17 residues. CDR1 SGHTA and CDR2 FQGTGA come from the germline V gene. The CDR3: CASSLTLLAGGRGEQFF. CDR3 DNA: TGTGCCAGCAGCTTAACGTTACTAGCGGGAGGTAGGGGTGAGCAGTTCTTC.

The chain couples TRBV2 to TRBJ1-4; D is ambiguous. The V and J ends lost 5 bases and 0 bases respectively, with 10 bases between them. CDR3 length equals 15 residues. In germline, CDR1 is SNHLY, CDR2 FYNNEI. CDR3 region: CASSSESATNEKLFF. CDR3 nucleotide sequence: TGTGCCAGCAGTTCGGAGTCCGCAACTAATGAAAAACTGTTTTTT. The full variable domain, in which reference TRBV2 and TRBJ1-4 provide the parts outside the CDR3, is EPEVTQTPSHQVTQMGQEVILRCVPISNHLYFYWYRQILGQKVEFLVSFYNNEISEKSEIFDDQFSVERPDGSNFTLKIRSTKLEDSAMYFCASSSESATNEKLFFGSGTQLSVL.

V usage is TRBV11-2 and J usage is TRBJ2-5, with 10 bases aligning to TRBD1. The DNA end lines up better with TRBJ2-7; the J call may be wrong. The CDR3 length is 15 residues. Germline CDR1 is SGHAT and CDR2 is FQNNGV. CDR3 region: CASSLGTGGSYEQYF. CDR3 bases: TGTGCCAGCAGCTTAGGGACAGGGGGGTCCTACGAGCAGTACTTC.

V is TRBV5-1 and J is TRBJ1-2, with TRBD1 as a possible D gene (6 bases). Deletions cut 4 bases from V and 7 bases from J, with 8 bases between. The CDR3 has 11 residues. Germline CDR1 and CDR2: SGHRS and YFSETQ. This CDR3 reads CASSQDSGYTF. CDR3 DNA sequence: TGCGCCAGCAGCCAGGACAGTGGCTACACCTTC. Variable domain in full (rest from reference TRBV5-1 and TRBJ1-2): KAGVTQTPRYLIKTRGQQVTLSCSPISGHRSVSWYQQTPGQGLQFLFEYFSETQRNKGNFPGRFSGRQFSNSRSEMNVSTLELGDSALYLCASSQDSGYTFGSGTRLTVV.